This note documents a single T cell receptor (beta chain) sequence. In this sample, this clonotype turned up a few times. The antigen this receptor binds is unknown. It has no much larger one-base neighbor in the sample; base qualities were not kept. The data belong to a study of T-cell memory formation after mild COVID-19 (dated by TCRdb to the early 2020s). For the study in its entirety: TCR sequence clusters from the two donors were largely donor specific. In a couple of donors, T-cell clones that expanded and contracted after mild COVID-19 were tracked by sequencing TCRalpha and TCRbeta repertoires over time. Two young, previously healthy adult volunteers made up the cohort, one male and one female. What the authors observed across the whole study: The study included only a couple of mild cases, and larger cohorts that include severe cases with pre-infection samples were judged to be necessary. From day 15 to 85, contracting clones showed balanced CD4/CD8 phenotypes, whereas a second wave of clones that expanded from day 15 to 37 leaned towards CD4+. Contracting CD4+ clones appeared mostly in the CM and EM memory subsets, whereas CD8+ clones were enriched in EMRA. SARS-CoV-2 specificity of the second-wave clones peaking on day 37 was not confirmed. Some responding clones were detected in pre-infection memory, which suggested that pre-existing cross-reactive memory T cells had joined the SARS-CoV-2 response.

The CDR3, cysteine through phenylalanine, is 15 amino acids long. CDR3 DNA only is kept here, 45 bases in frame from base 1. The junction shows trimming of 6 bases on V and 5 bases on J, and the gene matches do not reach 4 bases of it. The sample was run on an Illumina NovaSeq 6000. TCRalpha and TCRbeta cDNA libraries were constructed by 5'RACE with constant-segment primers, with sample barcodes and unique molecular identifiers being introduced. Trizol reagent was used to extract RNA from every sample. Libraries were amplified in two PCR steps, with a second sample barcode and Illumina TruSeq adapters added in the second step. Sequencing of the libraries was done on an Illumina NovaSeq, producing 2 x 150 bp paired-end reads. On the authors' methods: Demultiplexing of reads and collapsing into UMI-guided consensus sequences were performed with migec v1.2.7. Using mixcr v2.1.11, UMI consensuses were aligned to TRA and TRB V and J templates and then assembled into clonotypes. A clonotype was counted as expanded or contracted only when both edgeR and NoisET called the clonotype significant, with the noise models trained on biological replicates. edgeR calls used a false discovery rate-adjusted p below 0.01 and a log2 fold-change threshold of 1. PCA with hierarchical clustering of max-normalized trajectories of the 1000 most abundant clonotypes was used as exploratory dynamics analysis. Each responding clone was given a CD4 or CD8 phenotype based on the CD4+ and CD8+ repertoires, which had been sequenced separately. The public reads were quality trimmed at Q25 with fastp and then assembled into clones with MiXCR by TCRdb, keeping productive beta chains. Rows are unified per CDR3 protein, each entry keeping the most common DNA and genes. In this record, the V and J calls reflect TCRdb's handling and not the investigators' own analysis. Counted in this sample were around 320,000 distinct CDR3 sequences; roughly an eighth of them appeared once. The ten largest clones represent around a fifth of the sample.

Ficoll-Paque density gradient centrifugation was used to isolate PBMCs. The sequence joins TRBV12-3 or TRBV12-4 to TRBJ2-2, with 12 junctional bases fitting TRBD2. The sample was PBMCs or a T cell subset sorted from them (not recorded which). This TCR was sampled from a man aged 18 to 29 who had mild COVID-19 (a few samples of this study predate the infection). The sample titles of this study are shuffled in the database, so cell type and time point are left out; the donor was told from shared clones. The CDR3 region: CASRLAGGGTGELFF. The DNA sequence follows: TGTGCCAGCAGACTAGCGGGGGGAGGTACCGGGGAGCTGTTTTTT.